The 20 T cell receptor beta chains below were found in one sample sequenced in a study of cytomegalovirus exposure and HLA in healthy donors. The primer mix had 60 Vbeta and 13 Jbeta primers. TCRdb's table, derived via immunoSEQ multiplex PCR, lists solely in-frame clones and lacks some. The sample includes 200,000 or so clones, 75% to 90% seen only once; the top ten take 6.5%. Sequencing input: PBMCs. The receptor set was obtained from a woman in her forties or fifties in good health and CMV-seropositive.

This clone was counted between two and nine times. The V call is TRBV19, the J call TRBJ2-1, with TRBD2 matching 15 bases. This CDR3 has 15 amino acids. Germline V gives CDR1 LNHDA, CDR2 SQIVND (reference sequence). With V trimmed by 9 bases and J by 7 bases, 7 bases remained unmatched. The CDR3 sequence is CASGGTSGRFNEQFF. The CDR3, as DNA: TGTGCCAGCGGCGGGACTAGCGGGAGGTTTAATGAGCAGTTCTTC.

The chain links TRBV30 to TRBJ2-7, with 7 bases identical to TRBD2. Germline lookup yields CDR1 GTSNPN and CDR2 SVGIG (reference sequence). V shed 3 bases and J 0 bases; nucleotides not matched to a gene: 5. This CDR3 comprises 14 residues. The CDR3 reads CAWSPGGSSYEQYF. Here the CDR3 DNA reads TGTGCCTGGAGCCCCGGGGGGAGCTCCTACGAGCAGTACTTC.

The chain joins TRBV5-6 to TRBJ1-5, with D tentatively TRBD1 (5 bases). Germline assignment: CDR1 SGHDT and CDR2 YYEEEE. The V and J ends lost 4 bases and 3 bases respectively, with 17 bases between them. The CDR3 extends over 16 amino acids. CDR3 nucleotides: TGTGCCAGCAGCCCCTGGGGGGAAGCACACAATCAGCCCCAGCATTTT. Protein sequence: CASSPWGEAHNQPQHF.

The V call is TRBV28, the J call TRBJ2-3; D is ambiguous. The CDR3 has 11 residues. The V and J ends lost 10 bases and 1 base respectively, with 6 bases between them. Per germline, CDR1 MDHEN and CDR2 SYDVKM. CDR3 in amino acids: CAISGTDTQYF. CDR3 nucleotide sequence: TGTGCCATTTCCGGCACAGATACGCAGTATTTT.

This chain joins TRBV2 and TRBJ1-1, with D hard to call. The length of the CDR3 is 14 residues. Germline CDR1 is SNHLY and CDR2 is FYNNEI. V shed 7 bases and J shed 2 bases, with 14 bases lying between them. CDR3 sequence: CASNPRGGNTEAFF. The CDR3 coding sequence is TGTGCCAGCAACCCACGCGGCGGAAACACTGAAGCTTTCTTT.

The V and J genes are TRBV27 and TRBJ2-5, with 8 positions matching TRBD2. The tail of the sequence fits TRBJ2-7 better, so the J call may be wrong. The CDR3 is 15 residues long. Germline lookup yields CDR1 MNHEY and CDR2 SMNVEV (reference sequence). The CDR3 spells CASSTTGRGGYEQYF. The CDR3 DNA reads TGTGCCAGCAGTACGACAGGTCGGGGGGGGTACGAGCAGTACTTC.

The chain couples TRBV18 to TRBJ2-7, with D possibly being TRBD1 (5 bases). Germline assignment: CDR1 KGHSH and CDR2 LQKENI. The CDR3 is 15 amino acids. Trimming took off 3 bases at V and 4 bases at J, with 16 bases between the two ends. The CDR3 reads CASSPQGIQPYEQYF. CDR3 DNA sequence: TGTGCCAGCTCACCCCAGGGTATTCAGCCGTACGAGCAGTACTTC.

The rearrangement links TRBV7-6 to TRBJ1-1, with 8 bases lining up with TRBD1. V lost 0 bases, J lost 1 base, and 4 bases stayed unmatched. The germline V gene encodes CDR1 SGHVS and CDR2 FNYEAQ. This CDR3 region has 16 residues. This CDR3 is CASSLALDRANTEAFF. DNA of the CDR3: TGTGCCAGCAGCTTAGCATTGGACAGGGCGAACACTGAAGCTTTCTTT.

The rearrangement links TRBV21-1 to TRBJ1-1. TRBV21-1 is labeled a pseudogene. This CDR3 is built from 16 residues. The CDR3 loop reads CASSTPTGGVYTEAFF. Here the CDR3 DNA reads TGTGCCAGCAGCACTCCAACCGGCGGGGTTTACACTGAAGCTTTCTTT.

The chain carries TRBV18 and TRBJ1-3, with D unclear. V was clipped by 6 bases and J by 0 bases, with 15 bases between them. The CDR3 spans 16 residues. Per the germline V gene, CDR1 is KGHSH and CDR2 is LQKENI. The CDR3, as DNA: TGTGCCAGCTCCCCGGAGGTTGGGCTCTCTGGAAACACCATATATTTT. Encoded protein: CASSPEVGLSGNTIYF.

The genes are TRBV11-2 and TRBJ2-7, with 8 bases fitting TRBD2. CDR3 size: 15 residues. The V and J ends lost 5 bases and 7 bases, in that order; junction bases with no gene match: 13. Germline lookup yields CDR1 SGHAT and CDR2 FQNNGV. The CDR3 DNA sequence: TGTGCCAGCAGCCAGGGGATAGCGGGGCAGAGGGAGCAGTACTTC. Residues: CASSQGIAGQREQYF.

V and J are TRBV5-4 and TRBJ2-1; 9 positions agree with TRBD1. The CDR3 loop spans 16 amino acids. V gave up 0 bases and J gave up 6 bases; unmatched junction bases: 7. CDR1 SGHNT and CDR2 YYREEE come from the germline V gene (reference sequence). The CDR3 DNA follows: TGTGCCAGCAGCTTGGGGACAGGGGCCCCCTCCAATGAGCAGTTCTTC. It is translated as CASSLGTGAPSNEQFF. The complete variable domain, with remaining parts taken from reference TRBV5-4 and TRBJ2-1, reads ETGVTQSPTHLIKTRGQQVTLRCSSQSGHNTVSWYQQALGQGPQFIFQYYREEENGRGNFPPRFSGLQFPNYSSELNVNALELDDSALYLCASSLGTGAPSNEQFFGPGTRLTVL.

The chain has TRBV2 and TRBJ2-7; 10 bases are shared with TRBD2. Germline CDR1 and CDR2: SNHLY and FYNNEI. This CDR3 has 15 residues. Losses at the gene ends were 8 bases for V and 0 bases for J; bases not matched to a gene: 7. Here the CDR3 DNA reads TGTGCCAGCCACTTAGCTAGCGGGAGCTCCTACGAGCAGTACTTC. Its translation is CASHLASGSSYEQYF.

This chain joins TRBV6-5 and TRBJ1-4, with D unclear. Germline V gene lookup returns CDR1 MNHEY and CDR2 SVGAGI. V was trimmed by 4 bases and J by 8 bases, leaving 14 bases between them. The CDR3 is 14 residues long. The CDR3 spells CASSSTRNLEKLFF. CDR3 sequence (DNA): TGTGCCAGCAGTTCGACACGGAACCTGGAAAAACTGTTTTTT.

This clone appeared a single time. The chain carries TRBV27 and TRBJ2-2, with a weak D call TRBD1 (6 bases). Trimming removed 5 bases from V and 5 bases from J, with 12 bases in between. CDR3 length: 14 amino acids. In germline, CDR1 is MNHEY, CDR2 SMNVEV (reference sequence). CDR3 protein: CASSQGTSTGELFF. Written as DNA, the CDR3 is TGTGCCAGCAGTCAAGGGACATCGACCGGGGAGCTGTTTTTT.

The chain uses TRBV5-6 and TRBJ1-6, with D tentatively TRBD1 (6 bases). The V gene's germline CDR1 is SGHDT and CDR2 YYEEEE. Trimming took 3 bases from V and 7 from J, leaving 20 bases between them. The CDR3 length is 17 residues. Here the CDR3 DNA reads TGTGCCAGCAGCTCCTACAGGGAGAGGGCTATAAATTCACCCCTCCACTTT. This sequence encodes CASSSYRERAINSPLHF. Based on the CDR3 plus reference TRBV5-6 and TRBJ1-6, the full variable domain is DAGVTQSPTHLIKTRGQQVTLRCSPKSGHDTVSWYQQALGQGPQFIFQYYEEEERQRGNFPDRFSGHQFPNYSSELNVNALLLGDSALYLCASSSYRERAINSPLHFGNGTRLTVT.

V and J are TRBV5-1 and TRBJ1-4; the D is unclear. Germline-derived CDR1 and CDR2 are SGHRS and YFSETQ. The germline V and J ends were trimmed by 0 bases and 5 bases, with 8 bases remaining between them. The CDR3 has 14 residues. DNA of the CDR3: TGCGCCAGCAGCTTGGACGGGTTAAATGAAAAACTGTTTTTT. Residues: CASSLDGLNEKLFF.

The rearrangement uses TRBV5-1 and TRBJ2-1, with D possibly TRBD2 on 6 matching bases. Germline V CDR1 and CDR2: SGHRS, YFSETQ. CDR3 length equals 15 residues. Trimming took off 4 bases at V and 4 bases at J, with 15 bases between the two ends. The CDR3 DNA follows: TGCGCCAGCAGCAGGGACTCCGGGAAATACAATGAGCAGTTCTTC. Its translation: CASSRDSGKYNEQFF.

In this sample, this clone turned up a few times. The J gene is TRBJ1-6, the V gene TRBV27; 7 bases are a match to TRBD1. The CDR3 covers 12 residues. V lost 6 bases, J lost 7 bases, and 0 bases stayed unmatched. From germline, CDR1 is MNHEY and CDR2 SMNVEV (reference sequence). CDR3 residues: CASRQGNSPLHF. The CDR3 DNA sequence: TGTGCCAGCAGACAGGGGAATTCACCCCTCCACTTT.

This clone was seen only a few times. V gene TRBV27 combines with J gene TRBJ2-1; 11 bases map to TRBD2. This CDR3 contains 16 residues. J gave up 2 bases and V 3 bases, and 3 bases lay outside the gene matches. Per germline, CDR1 MNHEY and CDR2 SMNVEV (reference sequence). CDR3 nucleotides: TGTGCCAGCAGTTTCGTAGCGGGAGGGCCCTACAATGAGCAGTTCTTC. Translated: CASSFVAGGPYNEQFF.